Sequencing of this T cell receptor (beta chain) was carried out in a study of blood T cell repertoires in COVID-19. Libraries were prepared by immunoSEQ multiplex PCR; TCRdb keeps only in-frame clonotypes and omits some of them. The sample holds about 170,000 clones, about 92% seen once. Germline lookup yields CDR1 LNHDA and CDR2 SQIVND (reference sequence). Trimming removed 1 base at V and 0 bases at J, with 13 bases between. This CDR3 has 17 amino acids. The clonotype originates from a man aged 25 to 45 with COVID-19, enrolled during active disease. Sequenced sample: peripheral blood. The chain is built from TRBV19 and TRBJ1-5; the D gene is possibly TRBD1 (5 bases). The CDR3 reads CASSIVSGGYSNQPQHF. The CDR3 DNA reads as TGTGCCAGTAGTATAGTCTCCGGGGGTTATAGCAATCAGCCCCAGCATTTT.